Listed here is a single TCR beta chain. These data originate in a study of blood T cell repertoires in COVID-19. Sequencing was performed with immunoSEQ multiplex PCR; in TCRdb, only in-frame clones are kept and a portion is missing. The table has roughly 230,000 clones, roughly 89% seen once. This sequence originates from a woman aged 55-70 years with COVID-19, enrolled during active disease. Sequenced input: peripheral blood.

The DNA for the CDR3 is TGTGCCAGCAGCTTTGGGGGGGCGGGCAATGAGCAGTTCTTC. Amino acids: CASSFGGAGNEQFF. The J gene is TRBJ2-1, the V gene TRBV11-1, with a weak D call TRBD2 (7 bases). Germline loops: CDR1 SGHAT, CDR2 FQDESV (reference sequence). The CDR3 runs 14 residues. V gave up 3 bases and J gave up 6 bases, with 12 bases separating them.